These T cell receptor beta chains were read from a single sample in a study of CD8 T cells in Susac syndrome. Via MiXCR, TCRdb re-called the immunoSEQ multiplex PCR reads, giving one row per CDR3 protein. Of some 450,000 distinct CDR3 sequences listed, more than 80% are singletons. Sequenced input: CD8+ T cells from PBMCs. The receptors derive from a human donor with multiple sclerosis. Each CDR3 is given with its conserved first and last residue. Fields, in order: clone size, D gene, V gene, J gene, CDR3 protein, CDR3 DNA. A D gene is named only where the DNA matches it firmly. Rows may omit the clone size; those that give it use once, few, many or a size class.

clone_size: -
d_call: TRBD1
v_call: TRBV9
j_call: TRBJ2-7
cdr3_aa: CASSVDPGDSYEQYF
cdr3_nt: TGTGCCAGCAGCGTAGACCCAGGGGACAGCTACGAGCAGTACTTC

clone_size: -
d_call: -
v_call: TRBV7-9
j_call: TRBJ1-1
cdr3_aa: CASSSTVGPGREAFF
cdr3_nt: TGTGCCAGCAGCTCGACGGTCGGTCCGGGACGAGAAGCTTTCTTT

clone_size: once
d_call: -
v_call: TRBV4-1
j_call: TRBJ2-7
cdr3_aa: CASSQETGETYEQYF
cdr3_nt: TGCGCCAGCAGCCAAGAGACAGGCGAAACCTACGAGCAGTACTTC

clone_size: -
d_call: -
v_call: TRBV4-1
j_call: TRBJ2-5
cdr3_aa: CASSQEEGGSGETQYF
cdr3_nt: TGCGCCAGCAGCCAAGAGGAGGGGGGCTCGGGAGAGACCCAGTACTTC

clone_size: -
d_call: -
v_call: TRBV12-5
j_call: TRBJ1-2
cdr3_aa: CASGGGQRNHGYTF
cdr3_nt: TGTGCTAGTGGTGGCGGACAGCGGAACCATGGCTACACCTTC

clone_size: -
d_call: -
v_call: TRBV4-1
j_call: TRBJ2-2
cdr3_aa: CASSQKLAGELFF
cdr3_nt: TGCGCCAGCAGCCAGAAGTTAGCCGGGGAGCTGTTTTTT

clone_size: -
d_call: TRBD1
v_call: TRBV27
j_call: TRBJ1-2
cdr3_aa: CASSLQGAPLSNYGYTF
cdr3_nt: TGTGCCAGCAGTTTACAGGGGGCCCCTCTTTCTAACTATGGCTACACCTTC

clone_size: once
d_call: -
v_call: TRBV2
j_call: TRBJ1-1
cdr3_aa: CASKDQEDRNTEAFF
cdr3_nt: TGTGCCAGCAAGGACCAAGAGGACAGGAACACTGAAGCTTTCTTT

clone_size: -
d_call: -
v_call: TRBV5-1
j_call: TRBJ1-1
cdr3_aa: CASSLAAGQNTEAFF
cdr3_nt: TGCGCCAGCAGCTTGGCCGCCGGACAGAACACTGAAGCTTTCTTT

clone_size: -
d_call: TRBD1
v_call: TRBV19
j_call: TRBJ2-3
cdr3_aa: CASSPQIRTGEGTDTQYF
cdr3_nt: TGTGCCAGTAGTCCGCAAATCCGGACAGGGGAGGGCACAGATACGCAGTATTTT

clone_size: -
d_call: -
v_call: TRBV30
j_call: TRBJ2-1
cdr3_aa: CAWSVDEQFF
cdr3_nt: TGTGCCTGGAGTGTGGACGAGCAGTTCTTC

clone_size: -
d_call: -
v_call: TRBV5-1
j_call: TRBJ1-1
cdr3_aa: CASSPDGQSGSEAFF
cdr3_nt: TGCGCCAGCAGCCCGGACGGACAGTCTGGCTCTGAAGCTTTCTTT

clone_size: -
d_call: -
v_call: TRBV23-1
j_call: TRBJ2-7
cdr3_aa: CASSHPPGTLIYEQYF
cdr3_nt: TGCGCCAGCAGTCACCCCCCGGGAACCCTGATTTACGAGCAGTACTTC

clone_size: -
d_call: TRBD1
v_call: TRBV4-1
j_call: TRBJ1-6
cdr3_aa: CASSPSQDRSNSPLHF
cdr3_nt: TGCGCCAGCAGCCCCTCACAGGACAGGAGTAATTCACCCCTCCACTTT

clone_size: -
d_call: -
v_call: TRBV14
j_call: TRBJ2-1
cdr3_aa: CASSQVAEQFF
cdr3_nt: TGTGCCAGCAGCCAAGTCGCTGAGCAGTTCTTC

clone_size: few
d_call: -
v_call: TRBV5-1
j_call: TRBJ2-7
cdr3_aa: CASSLLGGRDLDYEQYF
cdr3_nt: TGCGCCAGCAGCTTGTTGGGAGGCCGGGACTTGGACTACGAGCAGTACTTC

clone_size: -
d_call: -
v_call: TRBV30
j_call: TRBJ2-1
cdr3_aa: CAWSPGSYNEQFF
cdr3_nt: TGTGCCTGGAGTCCAGGCTCCTACAATGAGCAGTTCTTC

clone_size: -
d_call: -
v_call: TRBV6-1
j_call: TRBJ2-3
cdr3_aa: CASSPIQADTQYF
cdr3_nt: TGTGCCAGCAGTCCTATACAGGCGGATACGCAGTATTTT

clone_size: -
d_call: TRBD1
v_call: TRBV10-2
j_call: TRBJ1-2
cdr3_aa: CASSESTAGGNYGYTF
cdr3_nt: TGCGCCAGCAGTGAGTCGACGGCAGGGGGGAACTATGGCTACACCTTC

clone_size: -
d_call: -
v_call: TRBV4-1
j_call: TRBJ1-6
cdr3_aa: CASSQVGYNSPLHF
cdr3_nt: TGCGCCAGCAGCCAAGTCGGGTATAATTCACCCCTCCACTTT

clone_size: -
d_call: TRBD1
v_call: TRBV5-1
j_call: TRBJ1-1
cdr3_aa: CASSLGDRGETEAFF
cdr3_nt: TGCGCCAGCAGCTTGGGGGACAGGGGCGAGACTGAAGCTTTCTTT

clone_size: -
d_call: TRBD2
v_call: TRBV3-1
j_call: TRBJ2-3
cdr3_aa: CASSRVTSGDTDTQYF
cdr3_nt: TGTGCCAGCAGCCGAGTGACTAGCGGGGACACAGATACGCAGTATTTT

clone_size: -
d_call: TRBD1
v_call: TRBV27
j_call: TRBJ2-7
cdr3_aa: CASSLTGAHGQYF
cdr3_nt: TGTGCCAGCAGTTTAACAGGGGCCCACGGGCAGTACTTC

clone_size: once
d_call: -
v_call: TRBV27
j_call: TRBJ2-7
cdr3_aa: CASSLRGATYEQYF
cdr3_nt: TGTGCCAGCAGTTTAAGGGGCGCCACCTACGAGCAGTACTTC

clone_size: -
d_call: -
v_call: TRBV27
j_call: TRBJ1-1
cdr3_aa: CASGPPGGGTEAFF
cdr3_nt: TGTGCCAGCGGTCCTCCCGGAGGGGGCACTGAAGCTTTCTTT

clone_size: -
d_call: TRBD2
v_call: TRBV6-2/TRBV6-3
j_call: TRBJ2-7
cdr3_aa: CASSYGGRNYEQYF
cdr3_nt: TGTGCCAGCAGTTACGGCGGGAGGAACTACGAGCAGTACTTC

clone_size: -
d_call: TRBD2
v_call: TRBV28
j_call: TRBJ2-4
cdr3_aa: CASSGPGLAAPNIQYF
cdr3_nt: TGTGCCAGCAGTGGACCGGGACTAGCGGCCCCGAACATTCAGTACTTC

clone_size: -
d_call: -
v_call: TRBV20-1
j_call: TRBJ2-1
cdr3_aa: CSARDQGGPSYNEQFF
cdr3_nt: TGCAGTGCTAGAGATCAGGGGGGTCCCTCCTACAATGAGCAGTTCTTC

clone_size: -
d_call: -
v_call: TRBV27
j_call: TRBJ2-3
cdr3_aa: CASAGGLGTDTQYF
cdr3_nt: TGTGCCAGCGCCGGGGGGCTGGGCACAGATACGCAGTATTTT

clone_size: -
d_call: -
v_call: TRBV6-5
j_call: TRBJ2-7
cdr3_aa: CASSYSGISADEQYF
cdr3_nt: TGTGCCAGCAGTTACTCTGGGATAAGTGCGGACGAGCAGTACTTC

clone_size: -
d_call: TRBD1
v_call: TRBV15
j_call: TRBJ1-2
cdr3_aa: CATSGGTEFSYGYTF
cdr3_nt: TGTGCCACCAGCGGAGGGACAGAGTTCTCCTATGGCTACACCTTC

clone_size: -
d_call: TRBD2
v_call: TRBV28
j_call: TRBJ2-5
cdr3_aa: CASTQNGLAGVWETQYF
cdr3_nt: TGTGCCAGTACCCAAAACGGACTAGCGGGAGTATGGGAGACCCAGTACTTC

clone_size: -
d_call: -
v_call: TRBV6-1
j_call: TRBJ1-5
cdr3_aa: CASTLDGSYSNQPQHF
cdr3_nt: TGTGCCAGCACCCTGGACGGCTCATATAGCAATCAGCCCCAGCATTTT

clone_size: -
d_call: TRBD2
v_call: TRBV2
j_call: TRBJ2-3
cdr3_aa: CASSRTSGELDPSTDTQYF
cdr3_nt: TGTGCCAGCAGTCGGACTAGCGGGGAACTCGACCCAAGCACAGATACGCAGTATTTT

clone_size: -
d_call: -
v_call: TRBV27
j_call: TRBJ1-2
cdr3_aa: CASSTNSQPRDRGGYTF
cdr3_nt: TGTGCCAGCAGTACCAATAGCCAGCCTCGCGATCGTGGGGGCTACACCTTC

clone_size: -
d_call: -
v_call: TRBV13
j_call: TRBJ1-6
cdr3_aa: CASSLGWQEINSPLHF
cdr3_nt: TGTGCCAGCAGCTTAGGCTGGCAGGAGATTAATTCACCCCTCCACTTT

clone_size: once
d_call: -
v_call: TRBV10-2
j_call: TRBJ1-1
cdr3_aa: CASSEGAVTNTEAFF
cdr3_nt: TGCGCCAGCAGTGAGGGGGCAGTGACGAACACTGAAGCTTTCTTT

clone_size: few
d_call: -
v_call: TRBV5-1
j_call: TRBJ2-1
cdr3_aa: CASSPRGYNEQFF
cdr3_nt: TGTGCCAGCAGCCCCCGGGGGTACAATGAGCAGTTCTTC

clone_size: -
d_call: TRBD1
v_call: TRBV4-1
j_call: TRBJ2-2
cdr3_aa: CASSQLTGGDEELFF
cdr3_nt: TGCGCCAGCAGCCAACTGACAGGGGGCGACGAGGAGCTGTTTTTT

clone_size: -
d_call: -
v_call: TRBV20-1
j_call: TRBJ1-2
cdr3_aa: CSARDRGGIGGYTF
cdr3_nt: TGCAGTGCTAGAGATAGAGGGGGGATCGGTGGCTACACCTTC

clone_size: few
d_call: -
v_call: TRBV30
j_call: TRBJ1-1
cdr3_aa: CAWSVGGTEAFF
cdr3_nt: TGTGCCTGGAGTGTGGGGGGCACTGAAGCTTTCTTT

clone_size: -
d_call: -
v_call: TRBV4-1
j_call: TRBJ1-3
cdr3_aa: CASSQETAGGNTIYF
cdr3_nt: TGCGCCAGCAGCCAAGAAACAGCGGGAGGAAACACCATATATTTT

clone_size: -
d_call: -
v_call: TRBV2
j_call: TRBJ1-1
cdr3_aa: CASSEASGWGGEAFF
cdr3_nt: TGTGCCAGCAGTGAAGCGTCAGGCTGGGGCGGTGAAGCTTTCTTT

clone_size: -
d_call: -
v_call: TRBV12-3/TRBV12-4
j_call: TRBJ2-2
cdr3_aa: CASSPVETDTGELFF
cdr3_nt: TGTGCCAGCAGTCCCGTAGAGACCGACACCGGGGAGCTGTTTTTT

clone_size: once
d_call: -
v_call: TRBV15
j_call: TRBJ2-1
cdr3_aa: CATSRFRDGNNEQFF
cdr3_nt: TGTGCCACCAGCAGATTTAGGGACGGGAACAATGAGCAGTTCTTC

clone_size: -
d_call: TRBD2
v_call: TRBV5-1
j_call: TRBJ2-1
cdr3_aa: CASSPAGETYTQFF
cdr3_nt: TGCGCCAGCAGCCCAGCGGGAGAGACCTACACCCAGTTCTTC

clone_size: -
d_call: -
v_call: TRBV20-1
j_call: TRBJ2-7
cdr3_aa: CSASWGGSYEQYF
cdr3_nt: TGCAGTGCTAGCTGGGGAGGCTCCTACGAGCAGTACTTC

clone_size: -
d_call: TRBD1
v_call: TRBV20-1
j_call: TRBJ2-1
cdr3_aa: CSAQLNRGNEQFF
cdr3_nt: TGCAGTGCCCAACTAAACAGGGGGAATGAGCAGTTCTTC

clone_size: -
d_call: -
v_call: TRBV4-1
j_call: TRBJ2-7
cdr3_aa: CASSDLGHYEQYF
cdr3_nt: TGCGCCAGCTCTGACCTGGGGCACTACGAGCAGTACTTC

clone_size: once
d_call: TRBD1
v_call: TRBV27
j_call: TRBJ2-7
cdr3_aa: CASSLPGTGNEQYF
cdr3_nt: TGTGCCAGCAGCCTCCCCGGGACAGGGAACGAGCAGTACTTC

clone_size: -
d_call: -
v_call: TRBV10-1
j_call: TRBJ2-1
cdr3_aa: CASSGPRGGNEQFF
cdr3_nt: TGCGCCAGCAGTGGTCCGCGGGGAGGCAATGAGCAGTTCTTC

clone_size: -
d_call: TRBD2
v_call: TRBV7-6
j_call: TRBJ2-3
cdr3_aa: CASSLVDSGGPTDTQYF
cdr3_nt: TGTGCCAGCAGCTTAGTGGATAGCGGGGGGCCCACAGATACGCAGTATTTT

clone_size: -
d_call: -
v_call: TRBV5-6
j_call: TRBJ2-3
cdr3_aa: CASSSPWRATDTQYF
cdr3_nt: TGTGCCAGCAGCTCACCGTGGAGGGCCACAGATACGCAGTATTTT

clone_size: -
d_call: -
v_call: TRBV20-1
j_call: TRBJ2-7
cdr3_aa: CSASDGDKYEQYF
cdr3_nt: TGCAGTGCTAGTGACGGAGACAAATACGAGCAGTACTTC

clone_size: -
d_call: -
v_call: TRBV25-1
j_call: TRBJ2-1
cdr3_aa: CASSEYFQQGEYNEQFF
cdr3_nt: TGTGCCAGCAGTGAATATTTCCAGCAGGGTGAATACAATGAGCAGTTCTTC

clone_size: -
d_call: TRBD2
v_call: TRBV28
j_call: TRBJ2-5
cdr3_aa: CASSLTGGPYQETQYF
cdr3_nt: TGTGCCAGCAGTTTAACGGGGGGACCGTACCAAGAGACCCAGTACTTC

clone_size: -
d_call: -
v_call: TRBV3-1
j_call: TRBJ1-2
cdr3_aa: CASSETGLYYGYTF
cdr3_nt: TGTGCCAGCAGCGAGACCGGGCTCTACTATGGCTACACCTTC

clone_size: -
d_call: -
v_call: TRBV3-1
j_call: TRBJ1-1
cdr3_aa: CASSGPGRAFF
cdr3_nt: TGTGCCAGCAGCGGACCCGGCCGGGCTTTCTTT

clone_size: -
d_call: -
v_call: TRBV7-9
j_call: TRBJ2-6
cdr3_aa: CASSHDRISGANVLTF
cdr3_nt: TGTGCCAGCAGCCACGACAGGATCTCTGGGGCCAACGTCCTGACTTTC

clone_size: few
d_call: -
v_call: TRBV2
j_call: TRBJ2-5
cdr3_aa: CASMRETQYF
cdr3_nt: TGTGCCAGCATGCGAGAGACCCAGTACTTC